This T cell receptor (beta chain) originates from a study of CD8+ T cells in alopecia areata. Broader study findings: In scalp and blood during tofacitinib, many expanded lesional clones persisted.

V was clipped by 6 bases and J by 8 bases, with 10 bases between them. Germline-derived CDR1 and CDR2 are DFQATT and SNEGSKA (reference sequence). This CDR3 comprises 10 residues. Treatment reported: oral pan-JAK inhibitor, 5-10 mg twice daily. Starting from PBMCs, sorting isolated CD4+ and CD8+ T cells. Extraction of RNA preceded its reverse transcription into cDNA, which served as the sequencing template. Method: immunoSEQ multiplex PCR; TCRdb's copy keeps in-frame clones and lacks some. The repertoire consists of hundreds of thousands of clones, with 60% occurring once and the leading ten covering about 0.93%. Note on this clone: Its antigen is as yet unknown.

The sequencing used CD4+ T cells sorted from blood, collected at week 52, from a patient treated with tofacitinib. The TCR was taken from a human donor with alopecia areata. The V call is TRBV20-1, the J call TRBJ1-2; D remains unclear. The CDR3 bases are TGCAGTGCGGTAGAAGTCGGCTACACCTTC. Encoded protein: CSAVEVGYTF.